These 13 T cell receptor beta chains originate from one sample sequenced in a study of blood T cell repertoires in COVID-19. Assay: immunoSEQ multiplex PCR; the TCRdb copy retains only in-frame clones and omits some. This table holds around 80,000 clones, around 79% found once. Sequenced sample: peripheral blood. The receptor source for this set is a man in his fifties or sixties with active or convalescent COVID-19.

This clone was observed a handful of times. V usage is TRBV5-1 and J usage is TRBJ2-2; TRBD2 matches at 12 bases. The CDR3 is 17 amino acids. Germline V gives CDR1 SGHRS, CDR2 YFSETQ. V shed 5 bases and J 5 bases; nucleotides not matched to a gene: 10. CDR3 coding DNA: TGCGCCAGCAGAACGCTAGCGGGGGGGCCTCGGACCGGGGAGCTGTTTTTT. It yields the protein CASRTLAGGPRTGELFF.

The chain is built from TRBV7-9 and TRBJ2-7, with D possibly TRBD2 on 5 matching bases. The CDR3 is made up of 16 amino acids. Germline lookup yields CDR1 SEHNR and CDR2 FQNEAQ (reference sequence). The V gene lost 2 bases and the J gene lost 1 base, with 15 bases spanning the gap. CDR3 in DNA: TGTGCCAGCAGCTTACCGGGATACCTATCGTCCTACGAGCAGTACTTC. Amino acid sequence: CASSLPGYLSSYEQYF.

In this sample, this clone turned up once. The chain links TRBV15 to TRBJ1-5; D may be TRBD1 (6 bases). Between the trimmed V and J ends, which lost 3 bases and 0 bases, there was a span of 12 bases. Germline values: CDR1 LNHNV, CDR2 YYDKDF (reference sequence). The CDR3 runs 16 residues. Written as DNA, the CDR3 is TGTGCCACCAGCAGGCTACAGGGACATAGCAATCAGCCCCAGCATTTT. The encoded protein is CATSRLQGHSNQPQHF.

This sequence joins TRBV6-5 and TRBJ2-3, with 10 bases fitting TRBD2. The CDR3 covers 15 residues. Germline V CDR1 and CDR2: MNHEY, SVGAGI. J lost 4 bases, V lost 7 bases, and 8 bases had no gene match. CDR3 nucleotide sequence: TGTGCCAGCATTTTAGCGGGGGGAAGGCCAGATACGCAGTATTTT. It is translated as CASILAGGRPDTQYF.

This clone was picked up a small number of times. For the CDR3, the DNA is TGTGCCAGCAGCTTGGTTAGCGGGGACTACGAGCAGTACTTC. Translating it yields CASSLVSGDYEQYF. J is TRBJ2-7 and V is TRBV5-4; 8 bases are shared with TRBD2. The CDR3 has 14 residues. Germline values: CDR1 SGHNT, CDR2 YYREEE (reference sequence). Trimming took 0 bases from V and 3 from J; bases not matched to a gene: 2.

J is TRBJ1-1 and V is TRBV6-5, with D unresolved. This CDR3 contains 13 residues. V lost 4 bases and J 2 bases, leaving 8 bases between the germline ends. Per germline, CDR1 MNHEY and CDR2 SVGAGI. CDR3 in amino acids: CASSLQDNTEAFF. Here the CDR3 DNA reads TGTGCCAGCAGTTTGCAGGATAACACTGAAGCTTTCTTT.

The V and J genes are TRBV6-2 or TRBV6-3 and TRBJ2-2; 8 bases are shared with TRBD1. CDR3 length: 14 amino acids. Per germline, CDR1 MNHEY and CDR2 SVGEGT. J lost 4 bases, V lost 2 bases, and 0 bases had no gene match. CDR3 bases: TGTGCCAGCAGTTACGACAGGGGCACCGGGGAGCTGTTTTTT. Translating it yields CASSYDRGTGELFF.

V and J are TRBV3-1 (or the pseudogene TRBV3-2) and TRBJ2-5, with 14 bases lining up with TRBD2. The CDR3 sequence is 18 residues long. Germline V gene lookup returns CDR1 LGHDT and CDR2 YNNKEL (reference sequence). J gave up 5 bases and V 0 bases, and 8 bases lay outside the gene matches. The CDR3 DNA reads as TGTGCCAGCAGCCAAGACTCCGGGACTAGCGGGGGTCGGGAGACCCAGTACTTC. This gives the protein CASSQDSGTSGGRETQYF.

This clone was seen once. V usage is TRBV29-1 and J usage is TRBJ1-5, with D hard to call. The CDR3 is 12 residues long. Trimming left V 3 bases short and J 1 base short, with 4 bases between. CDR1 is SQVTM and CDR2 is ANQGSEA in the germline V gene. CDR3 DNA: TGCAGCGTTGAGAGGAGCAATCAGCCCCAGCATTTT. Translating gives CSVERSNQPQHF. Looking up the rest from reference TRBV29-1 and TRBJ1-5 gives the full variable domain: SAVISQKPSRDICQRGTSLTIQCQVDSQVTMMFWYRQQPGQSLTLIATANQGSEATYESGFVIDKFPISRPNLTFSTLTVSNMSPEDSSIYLCSVERSNQPQHFGDGTRLSIL.

V gene TRBV5-1 combines with J gene TRBJ2-2, with 13 bases identical to TRBD2. Germline CDR1 SGHRS, CDR2 YFSETQ. The CDR3 covers 16 residues. The V segment lost 4 bases and the J segment 4 bases; nucleotides outside the gene matches: 4. CDR3 DNA sequence: TGCGCCAGCAGCCGCGGACTAGCGGGGGCCACCGGGGAGCTGTTTTTT. Residues: CASSRGLAGATGELFF.

This clone was found many times. This chain connects TRBV5-1 to TRBJ1-2, with D hard to call. V lost 3 bases, J lost 4 bases, and 13 bases lay in between. Germline lookup yields CDR1 SGHRS and CDR2 YFSETQ. This CDR3 is built from 14 residues. CDR3 in DNA: TGCGCCAGCAGCTCAGCGAGGGCGATCTATGGCTACACCTTC. Its translation is CASSSARAIYGYTF. Variable domain in full (rest from reference TRBV5-1 and TRBJ1-2): KAGVTQTPRYLIKTRGQQVTLSCSPISGHRSVSWYQQTPGQGLQFLFEYFSETQRNKGNFPGRFSGRQFSNSRSEMNVSTLELGDSALYLCASSSARAIYGYTFGSGTRLTVV.

This chain uses TRBV2 with TRBJ2-3; D gene uncertain. The CDR3 covers 12 residues. The germline V gene has CDR1 SNHLY and CDR2 FYNNEI. The V gene lost 8 bases and the J gene lost 4 bases, with 10 bases spanning the gap. CDR3: CASHTGADTQYF. The CDR3 coding sequence is TGTGCCAGCCATACCGGAGCAGATACGCAGTATTTT.

This chain uses TRBV7-8 with TRBJ1-2; D is perhaps TRBD1 (6 bases). Germline V lookup: CDR1 SGHVS, CDR2 FQNEAQ. Trimming took off 4 bases at V and 5 bases at J, with 20 bases between the two ends. The CDR3 sequence is 16 residues long. The CDR3 nucleotides read TGTGCCAGCAGCTCTAGGGGGGAGGGCGGACGATATGGCTACACCTTC. Translated, it gives CASSSRGEGGRYGYTF.